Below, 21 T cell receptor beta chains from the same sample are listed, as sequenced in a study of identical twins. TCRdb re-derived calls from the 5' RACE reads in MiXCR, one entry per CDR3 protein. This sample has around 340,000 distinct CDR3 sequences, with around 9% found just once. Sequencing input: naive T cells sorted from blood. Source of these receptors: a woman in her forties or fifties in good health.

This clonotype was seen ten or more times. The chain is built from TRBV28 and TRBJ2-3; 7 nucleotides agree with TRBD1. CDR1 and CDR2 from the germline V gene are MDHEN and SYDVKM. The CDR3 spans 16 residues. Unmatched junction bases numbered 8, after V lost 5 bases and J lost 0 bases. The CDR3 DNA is TGTGCCAGCAGTCAATCGGGACAGTCTAGCACAGATACGCAGTATTTT. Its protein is CASSQSGQSSTDTQYF.

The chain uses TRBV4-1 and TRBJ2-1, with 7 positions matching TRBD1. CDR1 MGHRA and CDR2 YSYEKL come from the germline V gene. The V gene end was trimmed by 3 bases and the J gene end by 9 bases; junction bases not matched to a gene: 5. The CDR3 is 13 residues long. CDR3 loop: CASSHLQGPEQFF. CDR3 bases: TGCGCCAGCAGCCATCTACAGGGGCCTGAGCAGTTCTTC.

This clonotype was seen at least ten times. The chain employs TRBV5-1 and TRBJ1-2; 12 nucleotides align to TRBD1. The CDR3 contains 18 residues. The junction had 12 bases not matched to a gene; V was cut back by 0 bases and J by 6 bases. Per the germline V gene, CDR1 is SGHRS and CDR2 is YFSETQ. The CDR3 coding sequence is TGCGCCAGCAGCTTGGTTTCCGGGACAGGGGGCGATCTTGATGGCTACACCTTC. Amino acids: CASSLVSGTGGDLDGYTF.

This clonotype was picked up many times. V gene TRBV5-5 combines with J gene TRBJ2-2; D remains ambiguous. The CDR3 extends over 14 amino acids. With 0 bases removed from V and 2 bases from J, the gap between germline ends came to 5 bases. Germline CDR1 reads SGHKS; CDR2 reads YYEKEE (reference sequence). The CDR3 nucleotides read TGTGCCAGCAGCTTGGCGGAAAACACCGGGGAGCTGTTTTTT. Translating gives CASSLAENTGELFF.

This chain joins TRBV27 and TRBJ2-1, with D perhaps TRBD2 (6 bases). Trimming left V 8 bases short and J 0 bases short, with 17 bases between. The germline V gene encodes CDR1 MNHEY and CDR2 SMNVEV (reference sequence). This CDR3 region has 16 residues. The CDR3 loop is CASGLGGASSYNEQFF. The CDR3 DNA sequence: TGTGCCAGCGGACTGGGGGGTGCGAGCTCCTACAATGAGCAGTTCTTC.

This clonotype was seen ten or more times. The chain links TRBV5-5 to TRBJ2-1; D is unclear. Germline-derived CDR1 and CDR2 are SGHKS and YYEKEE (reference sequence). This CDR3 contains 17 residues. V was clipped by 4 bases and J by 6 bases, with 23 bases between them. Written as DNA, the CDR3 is TGTGCCAGCAGCCCCAACGATCGGTGGCCTGGGCGCAATGAGCAGTTCTTC. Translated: CASSPNDRWPGRNEQFF.

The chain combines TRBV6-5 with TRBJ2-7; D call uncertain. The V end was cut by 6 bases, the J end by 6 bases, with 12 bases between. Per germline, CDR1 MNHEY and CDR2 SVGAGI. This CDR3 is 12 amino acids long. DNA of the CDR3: TGTGCCAGCAGACGGGCCTCGGGCGAGCAGTACTTC. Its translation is CASRRASGEQYF.

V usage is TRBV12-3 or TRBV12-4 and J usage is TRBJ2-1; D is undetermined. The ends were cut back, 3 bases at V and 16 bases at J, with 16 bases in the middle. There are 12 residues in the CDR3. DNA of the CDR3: TGTGCCAGCAGTTTGCGTGAGAACCCTCTTTTCTTC. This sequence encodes CASSLRENPLFF.

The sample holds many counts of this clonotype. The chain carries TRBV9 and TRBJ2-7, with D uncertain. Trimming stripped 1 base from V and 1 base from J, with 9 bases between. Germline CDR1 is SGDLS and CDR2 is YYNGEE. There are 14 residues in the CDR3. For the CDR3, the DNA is TGTGCCAGCAGCGTATTGGGTGGGTCCTACGAGCAGTACTTC. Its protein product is CASSVLGGSYEQYF.

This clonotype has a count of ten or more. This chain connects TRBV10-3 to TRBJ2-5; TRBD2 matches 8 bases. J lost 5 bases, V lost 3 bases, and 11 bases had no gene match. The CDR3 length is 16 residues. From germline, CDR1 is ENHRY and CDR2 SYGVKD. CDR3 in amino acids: CAISDGGSGRRETQYF. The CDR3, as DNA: TGTGCCATCAGTGACGGTGGGAGCGGGAGAAGGGAGACCCAGTACTTC.

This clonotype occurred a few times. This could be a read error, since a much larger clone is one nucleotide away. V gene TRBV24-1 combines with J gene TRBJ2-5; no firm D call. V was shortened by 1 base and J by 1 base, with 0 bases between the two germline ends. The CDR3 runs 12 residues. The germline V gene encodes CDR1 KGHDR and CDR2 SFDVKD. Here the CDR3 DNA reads TGTGCCACCAGTGATTTCCAAGAGACCCAGTACTTC. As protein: CATSDFQETQYF.

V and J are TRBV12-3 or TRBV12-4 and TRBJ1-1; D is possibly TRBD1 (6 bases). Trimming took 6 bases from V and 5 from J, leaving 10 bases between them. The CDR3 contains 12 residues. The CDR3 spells CASRPGVTEAFF. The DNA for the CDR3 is TGTGCCAGCAGACCAGGGGTGACTGAAGCTTTCTTT.

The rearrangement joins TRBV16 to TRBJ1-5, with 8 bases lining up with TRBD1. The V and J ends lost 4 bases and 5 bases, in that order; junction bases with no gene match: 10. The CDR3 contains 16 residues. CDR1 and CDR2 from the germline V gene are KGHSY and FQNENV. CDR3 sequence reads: CASSPHGTGQYQPQHF. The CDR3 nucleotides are TGTGCCAGCAGCCCACATGGGACAGGCCAATATCAGCCCCAGCATTTT.

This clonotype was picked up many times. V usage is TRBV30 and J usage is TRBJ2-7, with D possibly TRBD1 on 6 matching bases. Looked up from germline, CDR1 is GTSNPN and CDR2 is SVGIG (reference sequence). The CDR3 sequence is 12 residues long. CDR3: CAWSRQGQAGSV. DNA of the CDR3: TGTGCCTGGAGTCGGCAGGGGCAGGCTGGGTCCGTC.

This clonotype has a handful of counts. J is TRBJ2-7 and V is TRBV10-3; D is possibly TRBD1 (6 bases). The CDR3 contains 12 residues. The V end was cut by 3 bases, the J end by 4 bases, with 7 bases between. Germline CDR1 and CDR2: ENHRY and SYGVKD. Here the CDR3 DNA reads TGTGCCATCAGTGACACAGGGTACGAGCAGTACGTC. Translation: CAISDTGYEQYV.

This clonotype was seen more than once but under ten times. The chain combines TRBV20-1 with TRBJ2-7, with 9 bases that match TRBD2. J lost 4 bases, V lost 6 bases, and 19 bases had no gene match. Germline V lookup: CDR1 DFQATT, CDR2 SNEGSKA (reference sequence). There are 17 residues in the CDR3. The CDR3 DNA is TGCAGTGCCAGGGTAGCGGGAGTTCCCACTGTCCTATACGAGCAGTACGTC. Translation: CSARVAGVPTVLYEQYV.

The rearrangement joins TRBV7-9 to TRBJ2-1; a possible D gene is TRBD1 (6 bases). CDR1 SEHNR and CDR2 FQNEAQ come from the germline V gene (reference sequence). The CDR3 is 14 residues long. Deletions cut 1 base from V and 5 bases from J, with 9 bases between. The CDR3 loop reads CASSLGGRNNEQFF. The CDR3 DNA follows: TGTGCCAGCAGCTTAGGGGGGCGGAACAATGAGCAGTTCTTC.

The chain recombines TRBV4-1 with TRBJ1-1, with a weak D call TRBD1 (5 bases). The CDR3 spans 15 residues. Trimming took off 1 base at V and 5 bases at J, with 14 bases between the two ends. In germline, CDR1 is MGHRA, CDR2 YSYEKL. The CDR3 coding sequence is TGCGCCAGCAGCCAAGGAACAGGAGAAGGGACTGAAGCTTTCTTT. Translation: CASSQGTGEGTEAFF.

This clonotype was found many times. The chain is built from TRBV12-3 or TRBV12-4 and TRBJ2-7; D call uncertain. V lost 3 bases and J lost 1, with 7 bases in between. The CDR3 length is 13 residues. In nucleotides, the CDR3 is TGTGCCAGCAGTTTTGGGGTTTCCTACGAGCAGTACGTC. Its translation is CASSFGVSYEQYV.

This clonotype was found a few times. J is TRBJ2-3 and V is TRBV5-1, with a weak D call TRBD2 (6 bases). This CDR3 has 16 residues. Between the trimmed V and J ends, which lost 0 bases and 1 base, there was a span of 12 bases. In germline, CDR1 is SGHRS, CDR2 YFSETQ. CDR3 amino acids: CASSLGGGGGTDTQYF. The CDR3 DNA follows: TGCGCCAGCAGCTTGGGCGGCGGAGGGGGCACAGATACGCAGTATTTT. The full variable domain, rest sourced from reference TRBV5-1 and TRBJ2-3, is KAGVTQTPRYLIKTRGQQVTLSCSPISGHRSVSWYQQTPGQGLQFLFEYFSETQRNKGNFPGRFSGRQFSNSRSEMNVSTLELGDSALYLCASSLGGGGGTDTQYFGPGTRLTVL.

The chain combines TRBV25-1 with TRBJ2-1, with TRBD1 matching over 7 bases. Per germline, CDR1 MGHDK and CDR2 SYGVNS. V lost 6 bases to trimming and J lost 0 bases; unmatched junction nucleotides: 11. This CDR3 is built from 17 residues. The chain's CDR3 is CASRKGQLDSSYNEQFF. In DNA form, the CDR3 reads TGTGCCAGCAGGAAGGGACAGCTTGATAGCTCCTACAATGAGCAGTTCTTC.